A selection of T cell receptor beta chains follows, all from one sample in a study of cytotoxic CD8 clonotypes in ibrutinib-treated CLL. Sequenced by immunoSEQ multiplex PCR; TCRdb stores in-frame clones only, minus some. The repertoire holds approximately 150,000 clones, with more than 80% as singletons. Sample: PBMCs, taken after 24 months of ibrutinib treatment. These receptors were collected from a human donor with chronic lymphocytic leukemia. CDR3s include the opening cysteine and the closing phenylalanine or tryptophan. Fields, in order: V gene, clone size, J gene, D gene, CDR3 protein, CDR3 DNA. The D gene is left open where the match is weak. Clone size appears in some rows only: once, few, many, or a class for an expanded clone.

TRBV7-2	NA	TRBJ2-7	TRBD2	CASNLAGGYEQYF	TGTGCCAGCAACCTAGCGGGAGGCTACGAGCAGTACTTC
TRBV5-4	once	TRBJ2-7	NA	CASSLIGPSYEQYF	TGTGCCAGCAGCTTGATCGGGCCCTCCTACGAGCAGTACTTC
TRBV28	many	TRBJ2-1	NA	CASSKPRGDYNEQFF	TGTGCCAGCAGCAAACCGAGGGGAGACTACAATGAGCAGTTCTTC
TRBV5-4	NA	TRBJ1-1	TRBD1	CASSLAPGQGASEAFF	TGTGCCAGCAGCTTGGCGCCGGGACAGGGGGCATCTGAAGCTTTCTTT
TRBV30	NA	TRBJ1-3	NA	CAWSVTKLTSGNTIYF	TGTGCCTGGAGTGTTACGAAACTTACCTCTGGAAACACCATATATTTT
TRBV28	NA	TRBJ2-7	TRBD2	CASSRRTSGRALVYEQYF	TGTGCCAGCAGCCGACGGACTAGCGGGAGGGCCTTGGTGTACGAGCAGTACTTC
TRBV5-1	NA	TRBJ1-1	NA	CASSSQNTEAFF	TGCGCCAGCAGCTCCCAGAACACTGAAGCTTTCTTT
TRBV19	NA	TRBJ1-1	NA	CASSIQGAEAFF	TGTGCCAGTAGTATTCAGGGAGCTGAAGCTTTCTTT
TRBV25-1	NA	TRBJ2-3	TRBD2	CASSERGSTDTQYF	TGTGCCAGCAGTGAGCGGGGGAGCACAGATACGCAGTATTTT
TRBV19	NA	TRBJ2-1	TRBD2	CASSKPGGALSYNEQFF	TGTGCCAGTAGTAAGCCCGGGGGGGCCCTCTCCTACAATGAGCAGTTCTTC
TRBV27	NA	TRBJ2-7	NA	CASRQLQGQSYEQYF	TGTGCCAGCAGACAACTTCAGGGTCAGTCCTACGAGCAGTACTTC
TRBV14	NA	TRBJ1-1	NA	CASSQVRGALNTEAFF	TGTGCCAGCAGCCAAGTGAGAGGGGCTTTGAACACTGAAGCTTTCTTT
TRBV5-6	NA	TRBJ2-7	TRBD1	CASSTPGTGSYEQYF	TGTGCCAGCAGCACTCCCGGGACAGGGTCCTACGAGCAGTACTTC
TRBV7-8	NA	TRBJ2-7	NA	CASSLVLGF	TGTGCCAGCAGCTTAGTATTGGGATTC
TRBV2	NA	TRBJ2-3	NA	CASTRRDPRTDTQYF	TGTGCCAGCACCCGAAGGGACCCCCGCACAGATACGCAGTATTTT
TRBV18	NA	TRBJ1-2	NA	CASSPGGANGYTF	TGTGCCAGCTCACCAGGAGGGGCCAATGGCTACACCTTC
TRBV6-1	NA	TRBJ2-5	TRBD1	CASSEADREETQYF	TGTGCCAGCAGTGAGGCTGACAGGGAAGAGACCCAGTACTTC
TRBV4-3	NA	TRBJ1-2	NA	CASSQGMAHREGDGYTF	TGCGCCAGCAGCCAAGGGATGGCCCACAGGGAAGGGGATGGCTACACCTTC
TRBV11-3	NA	TRBJ2-7	NA	CASPGGREQYF	TGTGCCAGCCCGGGTGGGAGGGAGCAGTACTTC
TRBV28	NA	TRBJ1-2	NA	CASSLSQIYGYTF	TGTGCCAGCAGTTTAAGTCAGATCTATGGCTACACCTTC
TRBV5-4	NA	TRBJ2-1	NA	CASSLFGGPVRASYNEQFF	TGTGCCAGCAGCTTGTTCGGGGGGCCCGTTCGGGCGTCCTACAATGAGCAGTTCTTC
TRBV5-6	NA	TRBJ2-3	NA	CASSAAPGWTDTQYF	TGTGCCAGCAGCGCGGCGCCAGGGTGGACAGATACGCAGTATTTT
TRBV7-3	NA	TRBJ1-1	TRBD1	CASSRRTGGGTEAFF	TGTGCCAGCAGCCGAAGGACAGGGGGCGGCACTGAAGCTTTCTTT
TRBV30	NA	TRBJ1-5	TRBD1	CAWSRDRGPNQPQHF	TGTGCCTGGAGTCGGGACAGGGGCCCAAATCAGCCCCAGCATTTT
TRBV7-3	NA	TRBJ2-3	NA	CASSLTLGSGTQYF	TGTGCCAGCAGCTTAACGCTCGGGTCGGGTACGCAGTATTTT
TRBV27	NA	TRBJ2-3	NA	CASSFGDTQYF	TGTGCCAGCAGTTTTGGGGATACGCAGTATTTT
TRBV4-3	few	TRBJ1-1	NA	CASSQDLWGNTEAFF	TGCGCCAGCAGCCAAGATCTTTGGGGAAACACTGAAGCTTTCTTT
TRBV30	NA	TRBJ1-2	NA	CAWSVGGGFNYGYTF	TGTGCCTGGAGTGTAGGCGGGGGGTTCAACTATGGCTACACCTTC
TRBV6-1	NA	TRBJ2-7	NA	CASKFADRHSYEQYF	TGTGCCAGCAAATTCGCCGACAGGCACTCCTACGAGCAGTACTTC
TRBV5-6	once	TRBJ1-3	TRBD1	CASSLATGGIGNTIYF	TGTGCCAGCAGCTTAGCGACAGGGGGGATCGGAAACACCATATATTTT
TRBV7-8	once	TRBJ2-1	TRBD1	CASSTGQGNDEQFF	TGTGCCAGCAGCACAGGACAGGGAAATGATGAGCAGTTCTTC
TRBV5-1	NA	TRBJ2-3	TRBD2	CASSGGAVADTQYF	TGCGCCAGTAGCGGGGGGGCGGTAGCAGATACGCAGTATTTT
TRBV6-1	few	TRBJ1-4	TRBD1	CASRGQGPEKLFF	TGTGCCAGCAGGGGACAGGGTCCTGAAAAACTGTTTTTT
TRBV7-2	NA	TRBJ2-5	TRBD2	CASSLRSGRETQYF	TGTGCCAGCAGCCTCAGGAGCGGGAGGGAGACCCAGTACTTC
TRBV27	NA	TRBJ2-1	NA	CASSLYGNLYNEQFF	TGTGCCAGCAGTTTATACGGGAATCTCTACAATGAGCAGTTCTTC
TRBV6-5	NA	TRBJ2-1	TRBD2	CASSYSAGGDNEQFF	TGTGCCAGCAGTTACTCAGCGGGGGGGGACAATGAGCAGTTCTTC
TRBV6-6	NA	TRBJ1-4	NA	CASSWGTDPFEKLFF	TGTGCCAGCAGCTGGGGGACGGATCCATTTGAAAAACTGTTTTTT
TRBV30	NA	TRBJ1-2	TRBD1	CAWSRGTGYYGYTF	TGTGCCTGGAGTCGTGGGACAGGGTACTATGGCTACACCTTC
TRBV2	NA	TRBJ2-5	TRBD1	CASSEAMTGPQETQYF	TGTGCCAGCAGTGAAGCGATGACAGGGCCCCAAGAGACCCAGTACTTC
TRBV9	once	TRBJ1-2	NA	CASSPPLTAKDFGHGYTF	TGTGCCAGCAGCCCACCCCTGACAGCTAAAGATTTCGGTCATGGCTACACCTTC
TRBV9	NA	TRBJ1-1	NA	CASSPWDFGEAFF	TGTGCCAGCAGCCCCTGGGATTTCGGTGAAGCTTTCTTT
TRBV30	NA	TRBJ1-4	NA	CAWSMGLQEKLFF	TGTGCCTGGAGTATGGGGTTACAAGAAAAACTGTTTTTT
TRBV11-3	NA	TRBJ2-3	NA	CASSPSRGGATDTQYF	TGTGCCAGCAGTCCAAGTCGAGGCGGGGCCACAGATACGCAGTATTTT
TRBV5-6	NA	TRBJ1-3	NA	CASSLAGFANTIYF	TGTGCCAGCAGCCTGGCGGGTTTTGCAAACACCATATATTTT
TRBV6-1	NA	TRBJ1-5	NA	CASSGQNANSPQHF	TGTGCCAGCAGTGGACAGAATGCTAATTCGCCCCAGCATTTT
TRBV5-1	NA	TRBJ2-3	TRBD2	CASSIAGVTDTQYF	TGCGCCAGCAGTATAGCGGGGGTCACAGATACGCAGTATTTT
TRBV27	NA	TRBJ1-5	NA	CASRGQPNQPQHF	TGTGCCAGCAGAGGACAGCCTAATCAGCCCCAGCATTTT
TRBV5-6	NA	TRBJ1-5	NA	CASTLGSSHQPQHF	TGTGCCAGCACCCTAGGGTCCTCACATCAGCCCCAGCATTTT
TRBV7-6	once	TRBJ2-1	TRBD2	CASSLVGTSNEQFF	TGTGCCAGCAGCTTAGTCGGGACTAGCAATGAGCAGTTCTTC
TRBV5-1	NA	TRBJ2-3	TRBD1	CASSMGQISTDTQYF	TGCGCCAGCAGCATGGGACAGATTAGCACAGATACGCAGTATTTT
TRBV5-1	NA	TRBJ2-1	TRBD2	CASRRASGVVYNEQFF	TGCGCCAGCAGGCGGGCTAGCGGGGTAGTGTACAATGAGCAGTTCTTC
TRBV9	NA	TRBJ2-1	NA	CASSVGGAYYNEQFF	TGTGCCAGCAGCGTAGGGGGGGCCTACTACAATGAGCAGTTCTTC
TRBV5-6	NA	TRBJ1-2	TRBD1	CASSTGGTQGYTF	TGTGCCAGCAGTACAGGGGGAACTCAAGGCTACACCTTC